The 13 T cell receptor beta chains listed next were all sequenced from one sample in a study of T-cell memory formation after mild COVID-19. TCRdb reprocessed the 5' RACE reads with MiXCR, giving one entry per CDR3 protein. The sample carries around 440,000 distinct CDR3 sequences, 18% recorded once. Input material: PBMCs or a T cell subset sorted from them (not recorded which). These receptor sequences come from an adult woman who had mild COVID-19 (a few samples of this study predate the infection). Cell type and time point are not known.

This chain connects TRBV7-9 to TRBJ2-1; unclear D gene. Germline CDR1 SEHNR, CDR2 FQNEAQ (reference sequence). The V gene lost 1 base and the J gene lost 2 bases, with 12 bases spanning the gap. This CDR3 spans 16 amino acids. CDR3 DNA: TGTGCCAGCAGCTTAGTTTCCCGGCAGCCCTACAATGAGCAGTTCTTC. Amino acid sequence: CASSLVSRQPYNEQFF.

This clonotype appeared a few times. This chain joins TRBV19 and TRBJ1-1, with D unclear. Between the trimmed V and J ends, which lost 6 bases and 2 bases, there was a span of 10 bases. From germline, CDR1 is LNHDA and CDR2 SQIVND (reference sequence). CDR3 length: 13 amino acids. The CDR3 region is CASREGSNTEAFF. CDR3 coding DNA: TGTGCCAGTAGAGAGGGTAGTAACACTGAAGCTTTCTTT.

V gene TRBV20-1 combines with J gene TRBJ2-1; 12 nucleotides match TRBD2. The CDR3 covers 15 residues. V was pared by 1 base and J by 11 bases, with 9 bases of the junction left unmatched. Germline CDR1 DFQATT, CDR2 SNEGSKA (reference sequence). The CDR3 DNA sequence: TGCAGTGCTAGAGGACTAGCGGGGGAGATTTCTCAGCAGTTCTTC. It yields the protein CSARGLAGEISQQFF.

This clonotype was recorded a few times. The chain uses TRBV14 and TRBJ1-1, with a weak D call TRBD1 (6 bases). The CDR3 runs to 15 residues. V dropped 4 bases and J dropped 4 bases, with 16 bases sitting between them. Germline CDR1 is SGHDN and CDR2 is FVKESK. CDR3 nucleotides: TGTGCCAGCAGCCGACCCCGGGTAGGGGGCACTGAAGCTTTCTTT. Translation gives CASSRPRVGGTEAFF.

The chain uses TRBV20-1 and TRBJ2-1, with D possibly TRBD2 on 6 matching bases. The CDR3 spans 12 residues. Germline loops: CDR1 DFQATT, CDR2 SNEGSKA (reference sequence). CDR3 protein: CRPNRGNNEQFF. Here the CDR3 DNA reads TGCAGGCCTAATCGGGGGAACAATGAGCAGTTCTTC.

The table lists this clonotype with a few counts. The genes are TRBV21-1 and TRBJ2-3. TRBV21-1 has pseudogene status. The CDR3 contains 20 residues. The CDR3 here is CASSNAGEMGLVRSTDTQYF. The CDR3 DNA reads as TGTGCCAGCAGCAACGCGGGAGAGATGGGGTTGGTGCGGTCCACAGATACGCAGTATTTT.

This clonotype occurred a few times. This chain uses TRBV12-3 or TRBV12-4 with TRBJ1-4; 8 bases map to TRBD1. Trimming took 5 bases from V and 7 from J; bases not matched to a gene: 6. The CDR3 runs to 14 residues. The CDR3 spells CASSPSGTGEKLFF. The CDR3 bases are TGTGCCAGCAGTCCCTCAGGGACAGGTGAAAAACTGTTTTTT.

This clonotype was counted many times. The CDR3 nucleotides are TGTGCCAGCAGCTCCGGGACAGATAATTCACCCCTCCACTTT. Encoded protein: CASSSGTDNSPLHF. The genes are TRBV12-3 or TRBV12-4 and TRBJ1-6, with 7 bases fitting TRBD1. Trimming took 6 bases from V and 5 from J; bases not matched to a gene: 4. The length of the CDR3 is 14 residues.

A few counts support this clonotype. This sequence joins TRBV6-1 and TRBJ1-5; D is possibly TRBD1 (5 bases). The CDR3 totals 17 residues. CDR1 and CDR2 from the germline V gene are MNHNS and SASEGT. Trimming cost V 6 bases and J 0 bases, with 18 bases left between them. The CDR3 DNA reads TGTGCCAGCAGCCTCCGAGGGACGGATTATAGCAATCAGCCCCAGCATTTT. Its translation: CASSLRGTDYSNQPQHF.

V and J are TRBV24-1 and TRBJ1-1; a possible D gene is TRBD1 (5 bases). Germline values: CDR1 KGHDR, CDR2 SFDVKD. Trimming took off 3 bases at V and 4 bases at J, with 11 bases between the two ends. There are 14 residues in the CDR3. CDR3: CATSDPGRGTEAFF. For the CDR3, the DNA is TGTGCCACCAGTGATCCAGGGCGGGGCACTGAAGCTTTCTTT.

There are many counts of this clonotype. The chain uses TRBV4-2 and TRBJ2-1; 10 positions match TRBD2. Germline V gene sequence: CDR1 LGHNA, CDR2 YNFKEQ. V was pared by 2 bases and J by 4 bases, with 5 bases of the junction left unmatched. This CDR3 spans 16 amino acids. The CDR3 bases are TGTGCCAGCAGCCAACCTACTAGCGGGACGTACAATGAGCAGTTCTTC. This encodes CASSQPTSGTYNEQFF.

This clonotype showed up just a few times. CDR3 nucleotide sequence: TGCAGCGTTGAAGATCGGGCTAGCTCCTACGAGCAGTACTTC. This codes for CSVEDRASSYEQYF. J is TRBJ2-7 and V is TRBV29-1; D is undetermined. Germline CDR1 is SQVTM and CDR2 is ANQGSEA. The V end lost 0 bases, the J end lost 0 bases, and 9 bases lay between the germline ends. The CDR3 length is 14 residues.

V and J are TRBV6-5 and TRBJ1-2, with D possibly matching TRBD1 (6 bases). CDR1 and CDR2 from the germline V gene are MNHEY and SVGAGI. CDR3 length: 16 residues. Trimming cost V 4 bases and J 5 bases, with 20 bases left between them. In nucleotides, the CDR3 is TGTGCCAGCAGTTTAGATCTTGGGGGCGCCTGGTATGGCTACACCTTC. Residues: CASSLDLGGAWYGYTF.